Below are 26 T cell receptor beta chains sequenced from a single sample in a study of radiation and T cells in renal cell carcinoma. Profiling relied on immunoSEQ multiplex PCR, and the TCRdb table lists in-frame clones only, not all of them. The repertoire includes approximately 61,000 clones, around 80% of them detected once, and roughly 7.4% sits in the top ten. Indicated time point: blood 2 weeks post-SBRT. This sample's treatment: 15 Gy SBRT to primary tumor, nephrectomy 4 weeks later. The source material was blood, sampled from a patient whose treatment included radiotherapy and nephrectomy. Receptor source: a man between 60 and 75 years old with renal cell carcinoma.

This clone was found once. The chain uses TRBV19 and TRBJ1-4; 9 nucleotides line up with TRBD1. The CDR3 is 16 residues long. Germline loops: CDR1 LNHDA, CDR2 SQIVND (reference sequence). Unmatched junction bases numbered 11, after V lost 5 bases and J lost 7 bases. The CDR3 sequence is CASSQQAGQGTEKLFF. The CDR3 DNA sequence: TGTGCCAGTAGTCAGCAAGCGGGACAGGGAACTGAAAAACTGTTTTTT.

The chain uses TRBV7-8 and TRBJ2-7; D remains ambiguous. The CDR3 totals 15 residues. Between the trimmed V and J ends, which lost 0 bases and 2 bases, there was a span of 11 bases. Germline V gene sequence: CDR1 SGHVS, CDR2 FQNEAQ. CDR3 residues: CASSLARTYPYEQYF. The CDR3 nucleotides are TGTGCCAGCAGCTTAGCGCGCACGTACCCCTACGAGCAGTACTTC.

V is TRBV6-1 and J is TRBJ2-7; maybe TRBD1 (7 bases). Trimming removed 7 bases from V and 3 bases from J, with 16 bases in between. CDR3 length: 14 amino acids. Germline values: CDR1 MNHNS, CDR2 SASEGT. The chain's CDR3 is CASTEGGQSYEQYF. DNA for the CDR3: TGTGCCAGCACCGAGGGGGGACAGAGCTACGAGCAGTACTTC.

This chain connects TRBV5-5 to TRBJ2-3, with 8 bases identical to TRBD1. This CDR3 contains 17 residues. After removal of 2 bases from V and 1 base from J, the junction contained 9 bases not matched to a gene. Per the germline V gene, CDR1 is SGHKS and CDR2 is YYEKEE (reference sequence). The CDR3, as DNA: TGTGCCAGCAGCTTAGGGAGGAGGACAGGGCGCACAGATACGCAGTATTTT. Its protein product is CASSLGRRTGRTDTQYF.

This chain connects TRBV6-4 to TRBJ1-6; a weak D match, TRBD1 (6 bases). V was pared by 6 bases and J by 8 bases, with 17 bases between. Germline assignment: CDR1 MRHNA and CDR2 SNTAGT. The CDR3 has 15 residues. DNA of the CDR3: TGTGCCAGCAGAGATCAGGGGCTAGGTGATTCACCCCTCCACTTT. It translates to CASRDQGLGDSPLHF.

The chain links TRBV10-3 to TRBJ2-7; D tentatively reads TRBD1 or TRBD2 (5 bases each). The CDR3 runs 15 residues. Between the trimmed V and J ends, which lost 10 bases and 3 bases, there was a span of 22 bases. Germline CDR1 is ENHRY and CDR2 is SYGVKD. The chain's CDR3 is CASRPATRDGYEQYF. CDR3 coding DNA: TGTGCCAGCAGACCAGCTACCAGGGACGGCTACGAGCAGTACTTC.

This chain joins TRBV29-1 and TRBJ2-1; no definite D call. Looked up from germline, CDR1 is SQVTM and CDR2 is ANQGSEA. Trimming took off 6 bases at V and 0 bases at J, with 12 bases between the two ends. The CDR3 length is 14 residues. In DNA form, the CDR3 reads TGCAGCGTCGCTGGACCTAGCTCCTACAATGAGCAGTTCTTC. This codes for CSVAGPSSYNEQFF.

This chain connects TRBV2 to TRBJ2-7; D remains unclear. CDR3 size: 12 residues. V was clipped by 7 bases and J by 3 bases, with 10 bases between them. The germline CDR1 and CDR2 sequences are SNHLY and FYNNEI. In DNA, the CDR3 is TGTGCCAGCAAAGCTGAAATCTACGAGCAGTACGTC. It translates to CASKAEIYEQYV.

There are a few counts of this clone. This sequence joins TRBV12-5 and TRBJ2-3; no firm D call. The CDR3 contains 13 residues. Trimming stripped 2 bases from V and 3 bases from J, with 6 bases between. Germline V gives CDR1 LGHNT, CDR2 FRNRAP. The DNA for the CDR3 is TGTGCTAGTGGTTTGTTGGAAACAGATACGCAGTATTTT. The encoded protein is CASGLLETDTQYF. Full variable domain (remainder filled in from reference TRBV12-5 and TRBJ2-3): DARVTQTPRHKVTEMGQEVTMRCQPILGHNTVFWYRQTMMQGLELLAYFRNRAPLDDSGMPKDRFSAEMPDATLATLKIQPSEPRDSAVYFCASGLLETDTQYFGPGTRLTVL.

The gene calls are TRBV9 and TRBJ2-1, with D possibly being TRBD2 (6 bases). The length of the CDR3 is 14 residues. V was clipped by 0 bases and J by 5 bases, with 9 bases between them. Germline V gene lookup returns CDR1 SGDLS and CDR2 YYNGEE. CDR3 sequence reads: CASSVGTSNNEQFF. CDR3 coding DNA: TGTGCCAGCAGCGTAGGTACTAGCAACAATGAGCAGTTCTTC.

The rearrangement uses TRBV27 and TRBJ2-5; 12 bases agree with TRBD1. The V gene end was trimmed by 5 bases and the J gene end by 4 bases; junction bases not matched to a gene: 14. The germline V gene encodes CDR1 MNHEY and CDR2 SMNVEV (reference sequence). The length of the CDR3 is 18 residues. CDR3 in DNA: TGTGCCAGCAGTCCAATAAGGGGGACAGGGGGCGGGAGAGAGACCCAGTACTTC. The encoded protein is CASSPIRGTGGGRETQYF.

This chain joins TRBV6-5 and TRBJ2-2, with D perhaps TRBD2 (6 bases). The CDR3 is 15 amino acids. Looked up from germline, CDR1 is MNHEY and CDR2 is SVGAGI. V lost 5 bases and J lost 5, with 15 bases in between. The chain's CDR3 is CASSRVEGRTGELFF. The DNA of the CDR3 is TGTGCCAGCAGTAGGGTGGAGGGGAGGACCGGGGAGCTGTTTTTT.

The chain carries TRBV13 and TRBJ1-2; TRBD1 might be the D (6 bases). V dropped 2 bases and J dropped 2 bases, with 15 bases sitting between them. This CDR3 contains 16 residues. Germline CDR1 and CDR2: PRHDT and FYEKMQ (reference sequence). CDR3 DNA: TGTGCCAGCAGCTTAAAGAAAGGACAGATAAACTATGGCTACACCTTC. Translating gives CASSLKKGQINYGYTF.

The chain is built from TRBV5-1 and TRBJ1-2, with a weak D call TRBD1 (6 bases). Trimming stripped 5 bases from V and 0 bases from J, with 17 bases between. This CDR3 has 16 residues. Germline V gene sequence: CDR1 SGHRS, CDR2 YFSETQ. The DNA of the CDR3 is TGCGCCAGCAGTACCGGGACACCGAGAGCTAACTATGGCTACACCTTC. Amino acids: CASSTGTPRANYGYTF. The complete variable domain, with remaining parts taken from reference TRBV5-1 and TRBJ1-2, reads KAGVTQTPRYLIKTRGQQVTLSCSPISGHRSVSWYQQTPGQGLQFLFEYFSETQRNKGNFPGRFSGRQFSNSRSEMNVSTLELGDSALYLCASSTGTPRANYGYTFGSGTRLTVV.

The chain is built from TRBV30 and TRBJ1-1; D remains ambiguous. Trimming removed 0 bases from V and 7 bases from J, with 6 bases in between. The CDR3 extends over 11 amino acids. CDR1 is GTSNPN and CDR2 is SVGIG in the germline V gene (reference sequence). CDR3 coding DNA: TGTGCCTGGAGTGTAAATATTGAAGCTTTCTTT. Translating gives CAWSVNIEAFF.

The chain links TRBV19 to TRBJ2-6; D unresolved. The CDR3 loop spans 18 amino acids. Germline V gene sequence: CDR1 LNHDA, CDR2 SQIVND (reference sequence). V lost 5 bases to trimming and J lost 0 bases, with 17 bases between them. CDR3 sequence: CASSARTDVFSGANVLTF. The CDR3 DNA reads TGTGCCAGTAGTGCCCGGACGGATGTCTTCTCTGGGGCCAACGTCCTGACTTTC.

This chain connects TRBV5-1 to TRBJ2-7, with 7 positions matching TRBD1. Unmatched junction bases numbered 7, after V lost 5 bases and J lost 5 bases. This CDR3 region has 13 residues. Germline CDR1 is SGHRS and CDR2 is YFSETQ. This CDR3 reads CASRVTGFNEQYF. The CDR3 nucleotides are TGCGCCAGCAGGGTGACAGGGTTTAACGAGCAGTACTTC.

The J gene is TRBJ1-1, the V gene TRBV6-6; 7 positions agree with TRBD1. CDR1 is MNHNY, CDR2 SVGAGI, per germline (reference sequence). J lost 0 bases, V lost 6 bases, and 7 bases had no gene match. The CDR3 consists of 15 residues. In nucleotides, the CDR3 is TGTGCCAGCAGCCGGACAGGTGTAATGAACACTGAAGCTTTCTTT. Amino acid sequence: CASSRTGVMNTEAFF.

This clone was seen a single time. The V and J genes are TRBV7-2 and TRBJ1-1, with a weak D call TRBD1 (5 bases). V was shortened by 3 bases and J by 1 base, with 9 bases between the two germline ends. Germline loops: CDR1 SGHTA, CDR2 FQGNSA. The CDR3 runs 14 residues. Here the CDR3 reads CASSFSGANTEAFF. CDR3 coding DNA: TGTGCCAGCAGCTTCTCCGGGGCGAACACTGAAGCTTTCTTT.

This clone was counted between two and nine times. The gene calls are TRBV2 and TRBJ2-7, with 7 bases matching TRBD2. V gave up 7 bases and J gave up 1 base; unmatched junction bases: 10. Germline lookup yields CDR1 SNHLY and CDR2 FYNNEI. There are 15 residues in the CDR3. The CDR3 sequence is CASTTVEAGSYEQYF. In nucleotides, the CDR3 is TGTGCCAGCACCACAGTCGAAGCGGGATCCTACGAGCAGTACTTC.

The CDR3 loop is CASSPPERINEKLFF. The DNA of the CDR3 is TGTGCCAGCTCACCACCGGAGCGAATTAATGAAAAACTGTTTTTT. The chain is built from TRBV18 and TRBJ1-4; the D is unclear. The CDR3 has 15 amino acids. Germline CDR1 reads KGHSH; CDR2 reads LQKENI. Trimming stripped 0 bases from V and 4 bases from J, with 9 bases between.

This chain links TRBV7-9 with TRBJ2-7, with D perhaps matching TRBD2 (6 bases). V was clipped by 5 bases and J by 2 bases, with 19 bases between them. Germline assignment: CDR1 SEHNR and CDR2 FQNEAQ (reference sequence). There are 16 residues in the CDR3. In nucleotides, the CDR3 is TGTGCCAGCAGCCCCCGTCGCATGGGGGGACCCTACGAGCAGTACTTC. This encodes CASSPRRMGGPYEQYF.

This clone showed up just a few times. This chain uses TRBV6-1 with TRBJ2-7, with 12 nucleotides matching TRBD2. Per the germline V gene, CDR1 is MNHNS and CDR2 is SASEGT. CDR3 length: 15 residues. V dropped 7 bases and J dropped 1; count of bases not matched to a gene: 5. The DNA of the CDR3 is TGTGCCAGCACCCCGGGACTAGCGGGTTCCTACGAGCAGTACGTC. This sequence encodes CASTPGLAGSYEQYV.

The chain joins TRBV6-1 to TRBJ2-5; TRBD1 might be the D (5 bases). This CDR3 has 11 residues. Germline V gene data show CDR1 as MNHNS and CDR2 as SASEGT. The germline V and J ends were trimmed by 6 bases and 4 bases, with 6 bases remaining between them. CDR3 loop: CASRQGETQYF. CDR3 DNA sequence: TGTGCCAGCAGGCAGGGAGAGACCCAGTACTTC.

V gene TRBV9 combines with J gene TRBJ2-2; 8 bases are shared with TRBD1. After removal of 4 bases from V and 3 bases from J, the junction contained 8 bases not matched to a gene. Germline V gene data show CDR1 as SGDLS and CDR2 as YYNGEE. This CDR3 region has 16 residues. CDR3 sequence reads: CASSFPPTGDTGELFF. DNA for the CDR3: TGTGCCAGCAGCTTCCCACCGACAGGGGACACCGGGGAGCTGTTTTTT.

The chain recombines TRBV7-6 with TRBJ1-5; 9 bases are a match to TRBD1. This CDR3 region has 17 residues. V shed 5 bases and J 3 bases; nucleotides not matched to a gene: 11. Germline V gives CDR1 SGHVS, CDR2 FNYEAQ. CDR3 protein: CASSVDPGQGLNQPQHF. CDR3 in DNA: TGTGCCAGCAGCGTGGACCCGGGACAGGGCCTCAATCAGCCCCAGCATTTT.